One sample yielded the 17 T cell receptor beta chains listed below, sequenced in a study of CD8 T cells in ankylosing spondylitis. Findings and caveats of the study: Seemingly distinctive of ankylosing spondylitis blood was a TCR beta motif formed by eight highly homologous variants.

TCRdb passed the 5' RACE reads through MiXCR, listing each CDR3 protein once. The data hold 750,000 to 850,000 distinct CDR3 sequences, with over 9.5% observed a single time. These receptors have no identified antigens. The sample was blood, either unsorted or a sorted T cell fraction (not recorded which). The receptor source for this set is a male donor with ankylosing spondylitis.

V and J are TRBV25-1 and TRBJ2-1, with 7 bases identical to TRBD1. The CDR3 runs to 12 residues. V dropped 8 bases and J dropped 7; count of bases not matched to a gene: 5. The germline CDR1 and CDR2 sequences are MGHDK and SYGVNS. CDR3 in amino acids: CASLQGRNEQFF. The CDR3 region has the DNA TGTGCCAGCCTACAGGGGCGGAATGAGCAGTTCTTC.

The chain carries TRBV12-3 or TRBV12-4 and TRBJ1-1, with 8 bases matching TRBD1. V lost 6 bases, J lost 8 bases, and 8 bases stayed unmatched. CDR3 length equals 13 residues. In nucleotides, the CDR3 is TGTGCCAGCAGAGGACAGGGAGAAGGGGAAGCTTTCTTT. Encoded protein: CASRGQGEGEAFF.

The chain recombines TRBV20-1 with TRBJ2-1; TRBD2 matches at 9 bases. The CDR3 has 14 amino acids. J was trimmed by 5 bases and V by 0 bases; bases with no gene match: 2. Germline loops: CDR1 DFQATT, CDR2 SNEGSKA (reference sequence). In DNA, the CDR3 is TGCAGTGCTAGAGATAGCGGGAGCCACAATGAGCAGTTCTTC. The encoded protein is CSARDSGSHNEQFF.

The genes are TRBV20-1 and TRBJ1-1; possible D gene TRBD1, 6 bases. Trimming took 3 bases from V and 1 from J, leaving 12 bases between them. Germline values: CDR1 DFQATT, CDR2 SNEGSKA (reference sequence). The CDR3 spans 14 residues. CDR3 sequence (DNA): TGCAGTGCTAGTAATGGGGGCCCGAACACTGAAGCTTTCTTT. Its protein is CSASNGGPNTEAFF.

The table lists this clonotype with a few counts. The J gene is TRBJ1-2, the V gene TRBV20-1, with a possible D match to TRBD1 (5 bases). The CDR3 is 13 residues long. The germline CDR1 and CDR2 sequences are DFQATT and SNEGSKA (reference sequence). V gave up 6 bases and J gave up 6 bases, with 17 bases separating them. The CDR3 DNA reads TGCAGTGCCATGGCGGGCAGGGTCCATGGCTACACCTTC. This codes for CSAMAGRVHGYTF.

The rearrangement uses TRBV28 and TRBJ2-5, with TRBD1 matching 8 bases. Germline trimming cut 2 bases from V and 5 bases from J; bases unmatched to any gene: 7. CDR1 is MDHEN, CDR2 SYDVKM, per germline. The CDR3 sequence is 15 residues long. The CDR3 loop is CASSLQGAVEETQYF. The CDR3 bases are TGTGCCAGCAGTTTACAGGGGGCTGTGGAGGAGACCCAGTACTTC.

This chain links TRBV4-3 with TRBJ2-7; D is unresolved. The CDR3 loop spans 16 amino acids. V shed 2 bases and J shed 2 bases, with 16 bases lying between them. CDR1 and CDR2 (germline): LGHNA, YSLEER. CDR3 in amino acids: CASSQIDGAHAYEQYF. CDR3 DNA sequence: TGCGCCAGCAGCCAAATAGACGGCGCACACGCCTACGAGCAGTACTTC.

The CDR3: CASTEGVGIIGDEQYF. As DNA, the CDR3 is TGTGCCAGCACCGAAGGCGTCGGGATCATCGGCGACGAGCAGTACTTC. The V gene is TRBV6-1, the J gene TRBJ2-7; D is perhaps TRBD2 (5 bases). Germline V lookup: CDR1 MNHNS, CDR2 SASEGT. The length of the CDR3 is 16 residues. With 7 bases removed from V and 5 bases from J, the gap between germline ends came to 24 bases.

This sequence joins TRBV20-1 and TRBJ2-1; no definite D call. Trimming left V 2 bases short and J 6 bases short, with 11 bases between. This CDR3 spans 13 amino acids. From germline, CDR1 is DFQATT and CDR2 SNEGSKA (reference sequence). CDR3: CSARLSGFNEQFF. The DNA for the CDR3 is TGCAGTGCTAGACTTTCTGGGTTCAATGAGCAGTTCTTC.

This chain joins TRBV5-6 and TRBJ2-7; the match to TRBD2 covers 11 bases. Trimming removed 1 base from V and 2 bases from J; junction bases left unmatched: 2. The CDR3 extends over 15 amino acids. Germline CDR1 and CDR2: SGHDT and YYEEEE. For the CDR3, the DNA is TGTGCCAGCAGCTTGCTAGCGGGAGGCCCCTACGAGCAGTACTTC. It translates to CASSLLAGGPYEQYF. Supplemented by reference TRBV5-6 and TRBJ2-7, the full variable domain reads DAGVTQSPTHLIKTRGQQVTLRCSPKSGHDTVSWYQQALGQGPQFIFQYYEEEERQRGNFPDRFSGHQFPNYSSELNVNALLLGDSALYLCASSLLAGGPYEQYFGPGTRLTVT.

The chain links TRBV20-1 to TRBJ1-4; D is unresolved. The CDR3 runs to 11 residues. The V end lost 1 base, the J end lost 12 bases, and 9 bases lay between the germline ends. The germline V gene encodes CDR1 DFQATT and CDR2 SNEGSKA (reference sequence). In DNA, the CDR3 is TGCAGTGCTAGAGTTGTGGGTGAACTGTTTTTT. It specifies CSARVVGELFF.

The rearrangement links TRBV9 to TRBJ2-1; unclear D gene. The CDR3 covers 14 residues. Germline-derived CDR1 and CDR2 are SGDLS and YYNGEE. The V and J ends lost 3 bases and 2 bases respectively, with 9 bases between them. The CDR3 bases are TGTGCCAGCAGCGGGCGGCAGCCCTACAATGAGCAGTTCTTC. It is translated as CASSGRQPYNEQFF.

This clonotype was seen at least ten times. The rearrangement links TRBV20-1 to TRBJ2-1; D perhaps matches TRBD1 (7 bases). The CDR3 length is 11 residues. Germline lookup yields CDR1 DFQATT and CDR2 SNEGSKA (reference sequence). V shed 5 bases and J shed 8 bases, with 10 bases lying between them. For the CDR3, the DNA is TGCAGTGCTTTCAGGGGGGATGAGCAGTTCTTC. Amino acid sequence: CSAFRGDEQFF.

The DNA of the CDR3 is TGTGCCAGCGGTCCCTCTCACGAAGCTTTCTTT. Translated: CASGPSHEAFF. The chain is built from TRBV18 and TRBJ1-1; D not resolved. There are 11 residues in the CDR3. Between the trimmed V and J ends, which lost 8 bases and 8 bases, there was a span of 12 bases. Per germline, CDR1 KGHSH and CDR2 LQKENI. Based on the CDR3 plus reference TRBV18 and TRBJ1-1, the full variable domain is NAGVMQNPRHLVRRRGQEARLRCSPMKGHSHVYWYRQLPEEGLKFMVYLQKENIIDESGMPKERFSAEFPKEGPSILRIQQVVRGDSAAYFCASGPSHEAFFGQGTRLTVV.

A few counts support this clonotype. V gene TRBV7-2 combines with J gene TRBJ2-1; D possibly corresponds to TRBD2 (6 bases). CDR1 is SGHTA and CDR2 is FQGNSA in the germline V gene. The CDR3 has 14 amino acids. Trimming shortened V by 0 bases and J by 9 bases, and 12 bases separated the two germline ends. CDR3: CASSLAVERVEQFF. Written as DNA, the CDR3 is TGTGCCAGCAGCTTAGCGGTGGAGCGGGTTGAGCAGTTCTTC.

The J gene is TRBJ2-1, the V gene TRBV20-1, with D perhaps assigned TRBD1 or TRBD2 (5 bases each). Germline assignment: CDR1 DFQATT and CDR2 SNEGSKA (reference sequence). This CDR3 has 15 amino acids. Trimming pared 5 bases from V and 0 bases from J, leaving 14 bases between. CDR3 bases: TGCAGTGCTGAGCGATGGGGGAGCTCCTACAATGAGCAGTTCTTC. Protein sequence: CSAERWGSSYNEQFF.

In this sample, this clonotype turned up a few times. V gene TRBV20-1 combines with J gene TRBJ1-3; no firm D call. V lost 3 bases, J lost 8 bases, and 14 bases lay in between. The CDR3 has 13 residues. Looked up from germline, CDR1 is DFQATT and CDR2 is SNEGSKA (reference sequence). The DNA of the CDR3 is TGCAGTGCTAGCAAGGGAAGCGGAGACACCATATATTTT. Its protein product is CSASKGSGDTIYF.